The 25 T cell receptor beta chains given below trace back to one sample, sequenced in a study of blood T cell repertoires in COVID-19. The method was immunoSEQ multiplex PCR; TCRdb's version includes in-frame clones alone and lacks a portion of them. Found here are fewer than 600,000 clones, 75% to 90% of them singletons; the top ten hold roughly 0.84%. The material sequenced was peripheral blood. The source is a man in his late teens or twenties with COVID-19, enrolled during active disease.

V usage is TRBV29-1 and J usage is TRBJ2-1; TRBD2 matches 12 bases. The germline gives CDR1 SQVTM, CDR2 ANQGSEA. V gave up 8 bases and J gave up 12 bases; unmatched junction bases: 11. The CDR3 is made up of 13 amino acids. The CDR3 DNA sequence: TGCAGCAGCGCCGGGACTAGCGGGTCCCGGCAGTTCTTC. Translating gives CSSAGTSGSRQFF.

As concerns this clone: This specimen includes other DNA sequences encoding the same CDR3. The rearrangement uses TRBV24-1 and TRBJ2-3; possibly TRBD1 for D (5 bases). This CDR3 contains 13 residues. Germline CDR1 is KGHDR and CDR2 is SFDVKD. The V and J ends lost 1 base and 5 bases respectively, with 6 bases between them. CDR3: CATSDLRGDTQYF. The CDR3 DNA reads TGTGCCACCAGTGATTTAAGGGGAGATACGCAGTATTTT.

This clone was counted at least ten times. The chain links TRBV11-2 to TRBJ1-1; D call uncertain. The germline V gene encodes CDR1 SGHAT and CDR2 FQNNGV. V was pared by 2 bases and J by 4 bases, with 11 bases between. This CDR3 spans 14 amino acids. The CDR3 sequence: CASSLLGSRTEAFF. The CDR3, as DNA: TGTGCCAGCAGCTTACTGGGGAGCCGCACTGAAGCTTTCTTT.

The rearrangement joins TRBV5-4 to TRBJ2-5; TRBD2 matches 10 bases. Looked up from germline, CDR1 is SGHNT and CDR2 is YYREEE (reference sequence). J lost 5 bases, V lost 0 bases, and 7 bases had no gene match. The CDR3 contains 16 residues. The CDR3 DNA reads as TGTGCCAGCAGCTTGGCGAGGACTAGCGGACCGGAGACCCAGTACTTC. As protein: CASSLARTSGPETQYF.

This clone was counted between two and nine times. The rearrangement links TRBV10-1 to TRBJ1-5; TRBD1 is a possible D gene (6 bases). The length of the CDR3 is 15 residues. The V and J ends lost 0 bases and 7 bases respectively, with 13 bases between them. CDR1 is WNHNN and CDR2 is SYGVQD in the germline V gene (reference sequence). As DNA, the CDR3 is TGCGCCAGCAGTGAGTCTTGCGGGGGCAGACAGCCCCAGCATTTT. This codes for CASSESCGGRQPQHF.

The V gene is TRBV2, the J gene TRBJ2-3, with D perhaps matching TRBD1 (5 bases). Germline assignment: CDR1 SNHLY and CDR2 FYNNEI. This CDR3 has 17 amino acids. The ends were cut back, 8 bases at V and 1 base at J, with 22 bases in the middle. For the CDR3, the DNA is TGTGCCAGCGAGGCAGGGATTGGTGGTCGCGGCACAGATACGCAGTATTTT. Residues: CASEAGIGGRGTDTQYF.

As concerns this clone: Germline is not matched at one junction end, which may reflect a read error. V gene TRBV5-6 combines with J gene TRBJ1-2; TRBD1 agrees at 7 bases. Germline CDR1 SGHDT, CDR2 YYEEEE. The CDR3 runs to 12 residues. The CDR3 region has the DNA TGTGCCAGCAGCTTGCTATTAGACAGGGATATCTTC. This sequence encodes CASSLLLDRDIF. The full variable domain, in which reference TRBV5-6 and TRBJ1-2 provide the parts outside the CDR3, is DAGVTQSPTHLIKTRGQQVTLRCSPKSGHDTVSWYQQALGQGPQFIFQYYEEEERQRGNFPDRFSGHQFPNYSSELNVNALLLGDSALYLCASSLLLDRDIFGSGTRLTVV.

V usage is TRBV7-8 and J usage is TRBJ1-1; D uncertain. V dropped 1 base and J dropped 1 base, with 7 bases sitting between them. CDR3 size: 14 residues. Germline V lookup: CDR1 SGHVS, CDR2 FQNEAQ. The CDR3 DNA reads as TGTGCCAGCAGCTTAGAACGGGGGAACACTGAAGCTTTCTTT. Its translation: CASSLERGNTEAFF.

In nucleotides, the CDR3 is TGTGCCAGCAGCCCGGGGTTACGGGGGGGCCGAGAGACCCAGTACTTC. It encodes CASSPGLRGGRETQYF. The chain couples TRBV3-1 (or the pseudogene TRBV3-2) to TRBJ2-5; 8 bases match TRBD2. The CDR3 sequence is 16 residues long. Trimming took 4 bases from V and 4 from J; bases not matched to a gene: 11. Germline V CDR1 and CDR2: LGHDT, YNNKEL (reference sequence).

V gene TRBV6-5 combines with J gene TRBJ1-1; D ambiguous. The CDR3 covers 11 residues. Germline V gene lookup returns CDR1 MNHEY and CDR2 SVGAGI. V shed 4 bases and J shed 9 bases, with 9 bases lying between them. The CDR3 DNA follows: TGTGCCAGCAGTTCTTCCGGGAAAGCTTTCTTT. The encoded protein is CASSSSGKAFF.

This clone has only one observation. This chain connects TRBV19 to TRBJ2-7, with 10 bases lining up with TRBD2. CDR3 length equals 21 residues. V was pared by 9 bases and J by 6 bases, with 32 bases of the junction left unmatched. CDR1 and CDR2 (germline): LNHDA, SQIVND (reference sequence). CDR3 sequence reads: CARSPRPNGQIDSGRLGEQYF. CDR3 in DNA: TGTGCCAGATCTCCACGGCCAAATGGGCAAATAGATAGCGGGAGGCTCGGCGAGCAGTACTTC. Full variable domain (outside the CDR3, taken from reference TRBV19 and TRBJ2-7): DGGITQSPKYLFRKEGQNVTLSCEQNLNHDAMYWYRQDPGQGLRLIYYSQIVNDFQKGDIAEGYSVSREKKESFPLTVTSAQKNPTAFYLCARSPRPNGQIDSGRLGEQYFGPGTRLTVT.

V usage is TRBV4-2 and J usage is TRBJ1-6; TRBD1 might be the D (6 bases). The germline V and J ends were trimmed by 3 bases and 5 bases, with 17 bases remaining between them. The CDR3 has 17 residues. Germline CDR1 is LGHNA and CDR2 is YNFKEQ. Written as DNA, the CDR3 is TGTGCCAGCAGCCAGGATACAGGGCCATACAATAATTCACCCCTCCACTTT. This translates into CASSQDTGPYNNSPLHF.

The CDR3 DNA reads TGCGCCAGCAGCCCATACGCCGACAGGGCTAATTCACCCCTCCACTTT. This codes for CASSPYADRANSPLHF. This chain joins TRBV5-1 and TRBJ1-6; 7 nucleotides agree with TRBD1. CDR1 and CDR2 (germline): SGHRS, YFSETQ. The CDR3 sequence is 16 residues long. With 4 bases clipped from V and 6 bases from J, the junction kept 10 bases outside the gene matches.

In nucleotides, the CDR3 is TGTGCCAGCAGCTTAGGATATAGGGAAGTAACGGGAGCTAACTATGGCTACACCTTC. Its translation is CASSLGYREVTGANYGYTF. The chain combines TRBV7-9 with TRBJ1-2, with D unresolved. V lost 1 base to trimming and J lost 0 bases, with 21 bases between them. The CDR3 covers 19 residues. Germline V gene lookup returns CDR1 SEHNR and CDR2 FQNEAQ (reference sequence).

This sequence joins TRBV19 and TRBJ2-1; 8 bases agree with TRBD2. Germline lookup yields CDR1 LNHDA and CDR2 SQIVND (reference sequence). Germline trimming cut 11 bases from V and 0 bases from J; bases unmatched to any gene: 6. CDR3 size: 14 residues. The CDR3 DNA sequence: TGTGCCGCCGGGGGGGGACGCTCCTACAATGAGCAGTTCTTC. Residues: CAAGGGRSYNEQFF.

This clone was detected a few times. V usage is TRBV10-1 and J usage is TRBJ2-3; 7 positions agree with TRBD1. V lost 5 bases and J lost 3; bases outside the gene matches: 2. CDR3 length: 13 amino acids. The germline V gene encodes CDR1 WNHNN and CDR2 SYGVQD (reference sequence). CDR3 amino acids: CASSKDRTDTQYF. The CDR3, as DNA: TGCGCCAGCAGTAAGGACAGGACAGATACGCAGTATTTT.

J is TRBJ2-7 and V is TRBV4-2, with a possible D match to TRBD2 (5 bases). CDR3 length equals 13 residues. Germline assignment: CDR1 LGHNA and CDR2 YNFKEQ. V shed 0 bases and J shed 4 bases, with 7 bases lying between them. The CDR3, as DNA: TGTGCCAGCAGCCAAGATATAGCGTACGAGCAGTACTTC. Translation gives CASSQDIAYEQYF.

The genes are TRBV3-1 (or the pseudogene TRBV3-2) and TRBJ1-4; 9 bases are shared with TRBD1. The CDR3 loop spans 15 amino acids. Trimming took 2 bases from V and 5 from J; bases not matched to a gene: 3. Germline assignment: CDR1 LGHDT and CDR2 YNNKEL (reference sequence). The CDR3 sequence: CASSQRQGGNEKLFF. Here the CDR3 DNA reads TGTGCCAGCAGCCAAAGACAGGGGGGAAATGAAAAACTGTTTTTT.

The rearrangement uses TRBV5-1 and TRBJ2-1; 12 bases are a match to TRBD2. This CDR3 spans 14 amino acids. The V segment lost 4 bases and the J segment 8 bases; nucleotides outside the gene matches: 4. The V gene's germline CDR1 is SGHRS and CDR2 YFSETQ. CDR3: CASSRASGRDEQFF. The CDR3 DNA reads as TGCGCCAGCAGCCGGGCTAGCGGGAGGGATGAGCAGTTCTTC.

The gene calls are TRBV3-1 (or the pseudogene TRBV3-2) and TRBJ1-3; 7 positions match TRBD1. This CDR3 is 16 amino acids long. CDR1 is LGHDT and CDR2 is YNNKEL in the germline V gene (reference sequence). V dropped 8 bases and J dropped 0; count of bases not matched to a gene: 10. Here the CDR3 DNA reads TGTGCCAGCCCCCCGTCGCAGGGGGTCTCTGGAAACACCATATATTTT. It encodes CASPPSQGVSGNTIYF.

This chain joins TRBV5-1 and TRBJ1-1; TRBD1 aligns across 11 bases. The CDR3 length is 15 residues. The trim removed 0 bases at V and 5 bases at J, leaving 3 bases unmatched. CDR1 SGHRS and CDR2 YFSETQ come from the germline V gene. The CDR3 reads CASSLVGQGETEAFF. The CDR3 DNA reads as TGCGCCAGCAGCTTGGTGGGACAGGGGGAAACTGAAGCTTTCTTT.

This chain joins TRBV3-1 (or the pseudogene TRBV3-2) and TRBJ1-1; 7 bases fit TRBD1. V lost 2 bases to trimming and J lost 1 base; unmatched junction nucleotides: 1. In germline, CDR1 is LGHDT, CDR2 YNNKEL (reference sequence). The CDR3 consists of 14 residues. The CDR3 loop is CASSQPGGNTEAFF. CDR3 coding DNA: TGTGCCAGCAGCCAACCAGGGGGGAACACTGAAGCTTTCTTT.

J is TRBJ2-3 and V is TRBV6-5, with D possibly being TRBD2 (7 bases). CDR1 and CDR2 from the germline V gene are MNHEY and SVGAGI. The V end was cut by 6 bases, the J end by 5 bases, with 15 bases between. The CDR3 spans 14 residues. DNA for the CDR3: TGTGCCAGCAGGCTGGGGGAGGGGGTAGATACGCAGTATTTT. As protein: CASRLGEGVDTQYF.

This chain connects TRBV24-1 to TRBJ2-1; a weak D match, TRBD2 (5 bases). Germline CDR1 and CDR2: KGHDR and SFDVKD. CDR3 length: 15 amino acids. Trimming left V 5 bases short and J 7 bases short, with 17 bases between. DNA for the CDR3: TGTGCCACCAGTGGTTTTTCCATAACGGGGAATGAGCAGTTCTTC. Translated: CATSGFSITGNEQFF.

Regarding this clone: At the DNA level, this CDR3 is encoded by other sequences in the same sample as well. J is TRBJ2-7 and V is TRBV2; TRBD2 matches 8 bases. Trimming at V came to 3 bases and at J to 4 bases, leaving 8 bases not matched to a gene. Germline CDR1 reads SNHLY; CDR2 reads FYNNEI. The CDR3 is 15 residues long. The CDR3 DNA is TGTGCCAGCAGTGATGTCGGGAGGGCCTCGTACGAGCAGTACTTC. Protein product: CASSDVGRASYEQYF.